These 11 T cell receptor beta chains were sequenced from one sample in a study of T cells in Graves' hyperthyroidism and ophthalmopathy. TCR beta CDR3 regions were amplified from RNA. The HTBI primer set was used in a first-round RT-PCR of the TCR CDR3. TCRdb passed the multiplex PCR reads through MiXCR, listing each CDR3 protein once. The sample lists around 400,000 distinct CDR3 sequences; around 14% were seen once. Material: blood. The receptors originated from a woman under 30 with Graves' hyperthyroidism.

This clonotype has ten or more counts. The J gene is TRBJ2-1, the V gene TRBV20-1; 8 positions agree with TRBD2. Germline CDR1 DFQATT, CDR2 SNEGSKA (reference sequence). The CDR3 sequence is 15 residues long. J lost 4 bases, V lost 5 bases, and 10 bases had no gene match. The chain's CDR3 is CSAPPPGLVYNEQFF. Here the CDR3 DNA reads TGCAGTGCTCCACCTCCGGGACTAGTATACAATGAGCAGTTCTTC.

In this sample, this clonotype turned up many times. V usage is TRBV12-3 or TRBV12-4 and J usage is TRBJ2-5; D remains unclear. The CDR3 extends over 13 amino acids. Deletions cut 5 bases from V and 5 bases from J, with 12 bases between. CDR3: CASSNRAWETQYF. In nucleotides, the CDR3 is TGTGCCAGCAGTAATCGGGCCTGGGAGACCCAGTACTTC.

The sample holds many counts of this clonotype. The rearrangement joins TRBV28 to TRBJ1-2, with D possibly being TRBD1 (5 bases). Trimming took 3 bases from V and 0 from J, leaving 20 bases between them. The CDR3 has 18 residues. The germline gives CDR1 MDHEN, CDR2 SYDVKM. CDR3: CASSFYRLWGVANYGYTF. As DNA, the CDR3 is TGTGCCAGCAGTTTTTACCGGCTTTGGGGCGTGGCTAACTATGGCTACACCTTC.

The V gene is TRBV20-1, the J gene TRBJ2-1; D is perhaps TRBD1 (6 bases). Trimming left V 8 bases short and J 8 bases short, with 19 bases between. Germline CDR1 is DFQATT and CDR2 is SNEGSKA (reference sequence). The CDR3 spans 13 residues. This chain's CDR3 is CSSNLGARDEQFF. DNA for the CDR3: TGCAGTAGCAATCTGGGGGCTAGGGATGAGCAGTTCTTC.

This clonotype was observed at least ten times. The chain employs TRBV10-3 and TRBJ2-2, with TRBD2 as a possible D gene (5 bases). Trimming took off 3 bases at V and 3 bases at J, with 11 bases between the two ends. Germline values: CDR1 ENHRY, CDR2 SYGVKD. The CDR3 covers 15 residues. CDR3 coding DNA: TGTGCCATCAGTGATATGGCAGCGGACACCGGGGAGCTGTTTTTT. This gives the protein CAISDMAADTGELFF.

This clonotype appeared many times. The chain couples TRBV28 to TRBJ1-4; TRBD1 aligns across 9 bases. The V and J ends lost 4 bases and 7 bases, in that order; junction bases with no gene match: 7. CDR1 is MDHEN, CDR2 SYDVKM, per germline. This CDR3 has 15 residues. CDR3: CASSYQQGAPEKLFF. CDR3 in DNA: TGTGCCAGCAGTTACCAACAGGGGGCGCCTGAAAAACTGTTTTTT.

This clonotype showed up many times. The CDR3 sequence: CASSQDPRTKQYF. The CDR3 DNA reads as TGTGCCAGCAGCCAAGATCCAAGGACAAAGCAGTACTTC. The V call is TRBV3-1, the J call TRBJ2-7, with a weak D call TRBD1 (5 bases). The V gene's germline CDR1 is LGHDT and CDR2 YNNKEL (reference sequence). The CDR3 loop spans 13 amino acids. V lost 0 bases and J lost 8, with 11 bases in between.

About this clonotype: Just one base apart from a much larger clone, this may be a read error. Likely a read error: the CDR3 ends without its conserved phenylalanine or tryptophan. The chain carries TRBV29-1 and TRBJ1-1, with 8 bases matching TRBD1. The CDR3 extends over 17 amino acids. Germline V CDR1 and CDR2: SQVTM, ANQGSEA. V lost 5 bases, J lost 0 bases, and 14 bases stayed unmatched. The CDR3 here is CSVLGLGTGELNTEAFS. As DNA, the CDR3 is TGCAGCGTTTTGGGGTTGGGGACAGGTGAATTGAACACTGAAGCTTTCTCT.

This clonotype was observed many times. The chain carries TRBV3-1 and TRBJ2-5; no clear D. CDR1 is LGHDT, CDR2 YNNKEL, per germline (reference sequence). The V end was cut by 0 bases, the J end by 4 bases, with 3 bases between. The CDR3 runs to 12 residues. In nucleotides, the CDR3 is TGTGCCAGCAGCCAAGAAACAGAGACCCAGTACTTC. As protein: CASSQETETQYF.

Ten or more counts support this clonotype. J is TRBJ1-1 and V is TRBV20-1, with 8 bases aligning to TRBD1. Trimming cost V 5 bases and J 0 bases; bases outside gene matches: 5. Germline V gives CDR1 DFQATT, CDR2 SNEGSKA (reference sequence). This CDR3 has 14 residues. The CDR3 nucleotides read TGCAGTGCTGGGGACAGGCGCATGAACACTGAAGCTTTCTTT. Protein: CSAGDRRMNTEAFF.

At least ten counts were recorded for this clonotype. The chain links TRBV4-1 to TRBJ1-1; maybe TRBD1 (6 bases). CDR1 and CDR2 (germline): MGHRA, YSYEKL. CDR3 size: 14 residues. The germline V and J ends were trimmed by 0 bases and 2 bases, with 7 bases remaining between them. The DNA of the CDR3 is TGCGCCAGCAGCCAAGACGGGACAAACACTGAAGCTTTCTTT. Translation gives CASSQDGTNTEAFF.